The 9 T cell receptor beta chains below come from one sample, sequenced in a study of T cells in Graves' hyperthyroidism and ophthalmopathy. Using RNA transcripts as the source, TCR beta CDR3 regions were amplified. The TCR CDR3 was amplified in a first-round RT-PCR using the HTBI primer set. Each CDR3 protein is one row after TCRdb ran MiXCR on the multiplex PCR reads. The repertoire has 500,000 to 600,000 distinct CDR3 sequences, 46% of them found once; the top ten carry roughly 20%. Specimen: peripheral blood or thyroid tissue (not recorded which). These receptors came from an adult woman with Graves' disease, either hyperthyroidism or ophthalmopathy (not recorded which).

About this clonotype: This clone may be a read error of a much larger clone one base away. This sequence joins TRBV10-3 and TRBJ1-5; no firm D call. V dropped 5 bases and J dropped 4 bases, with 12 bases sitting between them. Germline CDR1 and CDR2: ENHRY and SYGVKD. This CDR3 has 14 amino acids. CDR3 in amino acids: CAISTTEGNQPQHF. CDR3 sequence (DNA): TGTGCCATCAGTACCACCGAAGGGAATCAGCCCCAGCATTTT.

The rearrangement links TRBV20-1 to TRBJ1-4, with 9 nucleotides matching TRBD1. Trimming at V came to 8 bases and at J to 5 bases, leaving 6 bases not matched to a gene. Germline CDR1 reads DFQATT; CDR2 reads SNEGSKA (reference sequence). The CDR3 is made up of 13 amino acids. CDR3: CSTMGQGNEKLFF. The CDR3, as DNA: TGCAGTACTATGGGACAGGGCAATGAAAAACTGTTTTTT.

The CDR3 DNA reads TGTGCCAGCAGCTTTCTCGGTGAAGCTTTCTTT. Encoded protein: CASSFLGEAFF. V is TRBV7-3 and J is TRBJ1-1; D is undetermined. The germline CDR1 and CDR2 sequences are SGHTA and FQGTGA. V gave up 3 bases and J gave up 7 bases, with 6 bases separating them. CDR3 length: 11 residues.

The CDR3 DNA reads TGCGCCAGCCAGTGGGGACAGGGTCTCTACGAGCAGTACTTC. Its translation: CASQWGQGLYEQYF. This chain uses TRBV10-2 with TRBJ2-7, with 9 bases lining up with TRBD1. In germline, CDR1 is WSHSY, CDR2 SAAADI. This CDR3 is built from 14 residues. J was trimmed by 3 bases and V by 8 bases; bases with no gene match: 8.

This sequence joins TRBV7-2 and TRBJ2-5, with D unclear. The length of the CDR3 is 13 residues. V dropped 5 bases and J dropped 1 base, with 8 bases sitting between them. The germline V gene has CDR1 SGHTA and CDR2 FQGNSA. The CDR3 loop reads CASSLDVQETQYF. DNA of the CDR3: TGTGCCAGCAGCCTGGATGTCCAAGAGACCCAGTACTTC.

Points on this clonotype: Just one base apart from a much larger clone, this may be a read error. The CDR3 region has the DNA TGTGCCAGCAGTCTCGGTCGGGGCTGGGGGGCCCAGTACTTC. Translated: CASSLGRGWGAQYF. This chain links TRBV28 with TRBJ2-5; maybe TRBD2 (6 bases). The CDR3 spans 14 residues. The V gene's germline CDR1 is MDHEN and CDR2 SYDVKM. The ends were cut back, 5 bases at V and 9 bases at J, with 19 bases in the middle.

This clonotype has more than one count but fewer than ten. This may be a read error, as it is one base from a much larger clone. The chain has TRBV11-2 and TRBJ2-7, with D possibly TRBD2 on 5 matching bases. Trimming stripped 5 bases from V and 12 bases from J, with 20 bases between. The germline V gene encodes CDR1 SGHAT and CDR2 FQNNGV. The CDR3 consists of 13 residues. This CDR3 is CASSPPGSERVYF. The CDR3 coding sequence is TGTGCCAGCAGCCCCCCGGGGAGCGAGAGGGTGTACTTC.

This clonotype was recorded at least ten times. The chain has TRBV11-2 and TRBJ1-1, with D uncertain. Germline CDR1 reads SGHAT; CDR2 reads FQNNGV. This CDR3 region has 14 residues. V was trimmed by 2 bases and J by 3 bases, leaving 10 bases between them. CDR3 residues: CASSLFALDTEAFF. The CDR3 nucleotides are TGTGCCAGCAGCTTATTCGCATTGGACACTGAAGCTTTCTTT.

V usage is TRBV20-1 and J usage is TRBJ2-3; tentatively, D is TRBD2 (6 bases). V was clipped by 5 bases and J by 6 bases, with 12 bases between them. Germline values: CDR1 DFQATT, CDR2 SNEGSKA (reference sequence). This CDR3 region has 12 residues. The DNA for the CDR3 is TGCAGTGCTGGGGGGAGTAAGGATACGCAGTATTTT. It specifies CSAGGSKDTQYF.